These 22 T cell receptor beta chains share one sample of origin, sequenced in a study of shared clonotypes between healthy human individuals. Method: immunoSEQ multiplex PCR; TCRdb's copy keeps in-frame clones and lacks some. The sample has hundreds of thousands of clones, 95% to 96% seen once; the top ten hold roughly 0.12%. The naive CD8 population came from CD45RO-negative cells selected for CCR7, without terminally differentiated effector memory CD45RA+ cells. Sequencing input: naive CD8+ T cells sorted from blood. All receptors derive from a woman aged 25 to 39 in good health.

V and J are TRBV27 and TRBJ2-2; a weak D match, TRBD1 (5 bases). The germline gives CDR1 MNHEY, CDR2 SMNVEV (reference sequence). Deletions cut 7 bases from V and 2 bases from J, with 17 bases between. The CDR3 consists of 16 residues. CDR3 sequence (DNA): TGTGCCAGCACCCCCACACCCACAGGAAACACCGGGGAGCTGTTTTTT. Protein product: CASTPTPTGNTGELFF.

V and J are TRBV28 and TRBJ1-2; D is undetermined. Trimming left V 6 bases short and J 4 bases short, with 12 bases between. The CDR3 length is 13 residues. The V gene's germline CDR1 is MDHEN and CDR2 SYDVKM. The CDR3 here is CASSLALGYGYTF. For the CDR3, the DNA is TGTGCCAGCAGCCTGGCCCTGGGCTATGGCTACACCTTC.

The rearrangement uses TRBV6-5 and TRBJ2-7; no definite D call. Trimming left V 4 bases short and J 2 bases short, with 9 bases between. This CDR3 has 13 residues. CDR1 and CDR2 (germline): MNHEY, SVGAGI. The CDR3 bases are TGTGCCAGCAGTTTGGGCACCGCCTACGAGCAGTACTTC. Translating gives CASSLGTAYEQYF.

V usage is TRBV5-4 and J usage is TRBJ2-7, with 9 bases identical to TRBD1. The V gene end was trimmed by 0 bases and the J gene end by 3 bases; junction bases not matched to a gene: 7. The CDR3 is 16 amino acids. Germline assignment: CDR1 SGHNT and CDR2 YYREEE (reference sequence). This CDR3 is CASSLGYRDRDYEQYF. Here the CDR3 DNA reads TGTGCCAGCAGCTTGGGATACCGGGACAGGGACTACGAGCAGTACTTC. Variable domain in full (rest from reference TRBV5-4 and TRBJ2-7): ETGVTQSPTHLIKTRGQQVTLRCSSQSGHNTVSWYQQALGQGPQFIFQYYREEENGRGNFPPRFSGLQFPNYSSELNVNALELDDSALYLCASSLGYRDRDYEQYFGPGTRLTVT.

The chain carries TRBV7-8 and TRBJ2-7; D uncertain. The V and J ends lost 2 bases and 6 bases respectively, with 11 bases between them. The CDR3 length is 13 residues. CDR1 is SGHVS and CDR2 is FQNEAQ in the germline V gene. The CDR3: CASSLSQASEQYF. The CDR3 DNA is TGTGCCAGCAGCTTATCTCAAGCGAGCGAGCAGTACTTC.

The genes are TRBV27 and TRBJ1-5; D is unclear. V was trimmed by 5 bases and J by 7 bases, leaving 15 bases between them. Germline CDR1 is MNHEY and CDR2 is SMNVEV (reference sequence). This CDR3 is built from 14 residues. CDR3 sequence reads: CASSVTADGQPQHF. The CDR3 DNA is TGTGCCAGCAGTGTTACAGCGGACGGCCAGCCCCAGCATTTT.

The J gene is TRBJ1-1, the V gene TRBV7-9; D is unclear. Trimming shortened V by 1 base and J by 1 base, and 7 bases separated the two germline ends. The germline gives CDR1 SEHNR, CDR2 FQNEAQ (reference sequence). The CDR3 is 14 amino acids. CDR3 DNA sequence: TGTGCCAGCAGCTTAGGTTATGGGAACACTGAAGCTTTCTTT. It yields the protein CASSLGYGNTEAFF.

The chain joins TRBV6-5 to TRBJ1-1; D not resolved. V lost 5 bases, J lost 5 bases, and 6 bases lay in between. The CDR3 is 11 amino acids. Germline V lookup: CDR1 MNHEY, CDR2 SVGAGI. CDR3 in DNA: TGTGCCAGCAGTACAGAAACTGAAGCTTTCTTT. This translates into CASSTETEAFF.

The chain recombines TRBV4-1 with TRBJ2-5; TRBD2 agrees at 9 bases. The DNA end is a closer match to TRBJ2-7, so the J assignment may be wrong. CDR3 size: 18 residues. Germline V lookup: CDR1 MGHRA, CDR2 YSYEKL. The CDR3 protein is CASSQVPLVGGRAYEQYF. DNA for the CDR3: TGCGCCAGCAGCCAAGTACCGTTGGTCGGCGGGAGGGCCTACGAGCAGTACTTC.

V is TRBV5-6 and J is TRBJ2-1; D remains unclear. There are 11 residues in the CDR3. The germline V gene encodes CDR1 SGHDT and CDR2 YYEEEE. The V end lost 3 bases, the J end lost 9 bases, and 7 bases lay between the germline ends. The CDR3 DNA reads as TGTGCCAGCAGCTATGGACCTGAGCAGTTCTTC. Residues: CASSYGPEQFF.

The chain couples TRBV27 to TRBJ2-2, with D perhaps being TRBD1 or TRBD2 (6 bases each). The CDR3 sequence is 14 residues long. Germline-derived CDR1 and CDR2 are MNHEY and SMNVEV (reference sequence). Trimming pared 10 bases from V and 2 bases from J, leaving 14 bases between. Written as DNA, the CDR3 is TGTGCCACCCTCGGCGGGACAAACACCGGGGAGCTGTTTTTT. Encoded protein: CATLGGTNTGELFF.

The genes are TRBV7-8 and TRBJ1-1, with TRBD1 as a possible D gene (6 bases). V gave up 1 base and J gave up 1 base, with 13 bases separating them. Germline CDR1 reads SGHVS; CDR2 reads FQNEAQ. This CDR3 region has 16 residues. The CDR3 nucleotides are TGTGCCAGCAGCTTAGGTCGCAGGGGCCAGAACACTGAAGCTTTCTTT. This gives the protein CASSLGRRGQNTEAFF.

The rearrangement links TRBV7-9 to TRBJ2-7; no firm D call. V lost 5 bases and J lost 1, with 12 bases in between. The CDR3 is 14 amino acids. Per germline, CDR1 SEHNR and CDR2 FQNEAQ (reference sequence). CDR3 nucleotides: TGTGCCAGCAGCCCCCCCTGGGCTTCCTACGAGCAGTACTTC. It is translated as CASSPPWASYEQYF.

The chain combines TRBV28 with TRBJ1-4, with 8 bases identical to TRBD1. Trimming removed 1 base from V and 8 bases from J; junction bases left unmatched: 6. CDR1 and CDR2 (germline): MDHEN, SYDVKM. The CDR3 runs 15 residues. The CDR3, as DNA: TGTGCCAGCAGTTTATTTACAGGGGGGGAAGAAAAACTGTTTTTT. Its protein product is CASSLFTGGEEKLFF.

This clone was seen more than once but under ten times. The rearrangement uses TRBV14 and TRBJ1-1, with a weak D call TRBD1 (5 bases). This CDR3 is built from 14 residues. The germline V gene encodes CDR1 SGHDN and CDR2 FVKESK. Trimming removed 5 bases from V and 6 bases from J, with 16 bases in between. The CDR3 loop reads CASSTSGGLAEAFF. The CDR3 DNA reads TGTGCCAGCAGCACTAGTGGGGGACTGGCTGAAGCTTTCTTT.

The genes are TRBV2 and TRBJ2-3; 8 bases agree with TRBD2. The germline V gene has CDR1 SNHLY and CDR2 FYNNEI. The V and J ends lost 9 bases and 2 bases, in that order; junction bases with no gene match: 28. The CDR3 has 21 residues. The DNA of the CDR3 is TGTGCCAGTCCCCCCCCCGCCAACTACGGGAGGGCCTCAGGAGCCACAGATACGCAGTATTTT. Its protein is CASPPPANYGRASGATDTQYF.

The chain is built from TRBV28 and TRBJ1-5, with TRBD1 as a possible D gene (5 bases). V was cut by 5 bases and J by 5 bases, with 16 bases left in between. The germline CDR1 and CDR2 sequences are MDHEN and SYDVKM. The CDR3 has 15 residues. CDR3 nucleotide sequence: TGTGCCAGCAGTCCCGGGACGGTGGGGGATCAGCCCCAGCATTTT. It is translated as CASSPGTVGDQPQHF.

V gene TRBV28 combines with J gene TRBJ2-2; D is perhaps TRBD2 (6 bases). The CDR3 spans 15 residues. Germline V gives CDR1 MDHEN, CDR2 SYDVKM. Between the trimmed V and J ends, which lost 2 bases and 1 base, there was a span of 8 bases. The CDR3 DNA reads as TGTGCCAGCAGTTTAGATAGCGGGAACACCGGGGAGCTGTTTTTT. As protein: CASSLDSGNTGELFF. Together with reference TRBV28 and TRBJ2-2, the CDR3 gives the full variable domain: DVKVTQSSRYLVKRTGEKVFLECVQDMDHENMFWYRQDPGLGLRLIYFSYDVKMKEKGDIPEGYSVSREKKERFSLILESASTNQTSMYLCASSLDSGNTGELFFGEGSRLTVL.

The chain couples TRBV6-5 to TRBJ1-3; D uncertain. The V end was cut by 3 bases, the J end by 0 bases, with 12 bases between. This CDR3 contains 16 residues. Per the germline V gene, CDR1 is MNHEY and CDR2 is SVGAGI. The CDR3 loop reads CASSYSVAGSGNTIYF. The CDR3 nucleotides read TGTGCCAGCAGTTATTCGGTAGCCGGCTCTGGAAACACCATATATTTT.

The chain recombines TRBV4-1 with TRBJ2-7, with 9 bases fitting TRBD1. In germline, CDR1 is MGHRA, CDR2 YSYEKL. The junction had 34 bases not matched to a gene; V was cut back by 4 bases and J by 9 bases. The CDR3 extends over 22 amino acids. The CDR3 loop reads CASSPTGAAGQGIGNTSKGQYF. CDR3 nucleotide sequence: TGCGCCAGCAGCCCCACGGGGGCCGCGGGACAGGGTATAGGGAATACGAGTAAGGGGCAGTACTTC.

The genes are TRBV28 and TRBJ1-1; D call uncertain. This CDR3 comprises 14 residues. Germline lookup yields CDR1 MDHEN and CDR2 SYDVKM. V lost 6 bases and J 1 base, leaving 12 bases between the germline ends. This CDR3 is CASSARVGNTEAFF. CDR3 coding DNA: TGTGCCAGCAGCGCACGGGTGGGGAACACTGAAGCTTTCTTT.

The chain recombines TRBV5-1 with TRBJ2-7, with TRBD2 identical over 11 bases. The junction had 16 bases not matched to a gene; V was cut back by 0 bases and J by 5 bases. The CDR3 is 19 amino acids. Germline V gene lookup returns CDR1 SGHRS and CDR2 YFSETQ. The CDR3 loop is CASSLAGTSGVQFRNEQYF. The DNA of the CDR3 is TGCGCCAGCAGCTTGGCCGGGACTAGCGGCGTCCAGTTTAGGAACGAGCAGTACTTC.